Below, 10 T cell receptor beta chains from the same sample are listed, as sequenced in a study of T cell repertoires in aging, cancer and after chemotherapy (dated by TCRdb to between 2018 and 2021). TCR beta rearrangements were amplified from genomic DNA extracted from peripheral blood rather than from sorted cells or RNA. Reads for this sample came from an Illumina MiSeq. Rearranged TRB sequences spanning V, D and J segments were amplified in a multiplex touch-down PCR with a mixed TRB-A/B primer pool. TCRdb reworked the public reads: Q25 trimming with fastp, MiXCR clone assembly, productive beta chains retained. All rows with the same CDR3 protein become a single entry with the most common DNA and genes. Counted in this sample were around 5,600 distinct CDR3 sequences; 28% of them appeared once. Clones ranked in the top ten supply around 29% of the sample. The sample consisted of blood. The receptors here all came from a human donor with a solid tumor.

The rearrangement uses TRBV7-2 and TRBJ2-5; TRBD2 matches at 13 bases. Losses at the gene ends were 1 base for V and 5 bases for J; bases not matched to a gene: 4. The CDR3 totals 16 residues. Germline CDR1 and CDR2: SGHTA and FQGNSA. DNA of the CDR3: TGTGCCAGCAGCTTAGGGTTGACTAGCGGGAGGGAGACCCAGTACTTC. It specifies CASSLGLTSGRETQYF.

This clonotype showed up just a few times. The V and J genes are TRBV12-3 or TRBV12-4 and TRBJ2-3; maybe TRBD2 (5 bases). V dropped 2 bases and J dropped 0 bases, with 15 bases sitting between them. This CDR3 comprises 17 residues. In nucleotides, the CDR3 is TGTGCCAGCAGTTTACTAGCCAGTTTCTCTAGCACAGATACGCAGTATTTT. Translating it yields CASSLLASFSSTDTQYF.

This clonotype is deemed medium-sized (0.01 to 0.1%). The chain is built from TRBV12-3 or TRBV12-4 and TRBJ2-1; 9 nucleotides agree with TRBD1. V trimming: 2 bases; J trimming: 15 bases; junction bases outside the gene matches: 5. CDR3 length equals 12 residues. CDR3 amino acids: CASSLSGTGLFF. Written as DNA, the CDR3 is TGTGCCAGCAGTTTATCGGGGACAGGGCTGTTCTTC.

This clonotype is labeled medium-sized. V usage is TRBV29-1 and J usage is TRBJ1-2; 7 positions match TRBD1. The V segment lost 4 bases and the J segment 6 bases; nucleotides outside the gene matches: 5. The CDR3 covers 12 residues. The germline V gene encodes CDR1 SQVTM and CDR2 ANQGSEA. The CDR3 loop is CSVGGQVDGYTF. In DNA, the CDR3 is TGCAGCGTTGGTGGACAGGTGGATGGCTACACCTTC.

This clonotype came up a few times. The J gene is TRBJ1-1, the V gene TRBV27; no clear D gene. V lost 3 bases, J lost 5 bases, and 13 bases lay in between. The CDR3 is 14 amino acids. Per germline, CDR1 MNHEY and CDR2 SMNVEV (reference sequence). The CDR3 reads CASSLGRIGTEAFF. Written as DNA, the CDR3 is TGTGCCAGCAGTTTGGGCCGTATTGGGACTGAAGCTTTCTTT.

This clonotype counts as medium-sized. The chain recombines TRBV5-5 with TRBJ1-1; D is uncertain. The CDR3 spans 13 residues. V dropped 2 bases and J dropped 3 bases, with 8 bases sitting between them. Germline V gives CDR1 SGHKS, CDR2 YYEKEE (reference sequence). CDR3 coding DNA: TGTGCCAGCAGCTTTTCAGATCACACTGAAGCTTTCTTT. Residues: CASSFSDHTEAFF.

This clonotype ranks as medium-sized. The V gene is TRBV19, the J gene TRBJ1-2, with D hard to call. The CDR3 is made up of 11 amino acids. Trimming removed 6 bases at V and 5 bases at J, with 7 bases between. Germline V gives CDR1 LNHDA, CDR2 SQIVND (reference sequence). For the CDR3, the DNA is TGTGCCAGTAGATGGAAATATGGCTACACCTTC. The encoded protein is CASRWKYGYTF.

By sample fraction, this clonotype is medium-sized. The J gene is TRBJ2-3, the V gene TRBV11-2; D remains unclear. Germline values: CDR1 SGHAT, CDR2 FQNNGV. The CDR3 spans 11 residues. The V gene lost 10 bases and the J gene lost 6 bases, with 11 bases spanning the gap. The CDR3 DNA sequence: TGTGCCACTAAGTCCGGGGATACGCAGTATTTT. This translates into CATKSGDTQYF.

This clonotype has more than one count but fewer than ten. The chain carries TRBV5-1 and TRBJ2-5; possibly TRBD1 or TRBD2 for D (5 bases each). The CDR3 length is 16 residues. Trimming removed 0 bases at V and 1 base at J, with 13 bases between. Germline CDR1 and CDR2: SGHRS and YFSETQ. CDR3 in amino acids: CASSLGGWQAQETQYF. CDR3 bases: TGCGCCAGCAGCTTGGGGGGGTGGCAAGCCCAAGAGACCCAGTACTTC.

The chain has TRBV10-3 and TRBJ2-7; 7 nucleotides match TRBD1. Losses at the gene ends were 0 bases for V and 1 base for J; bases not matched to a gene: 0. Germline V gene lookup returns CDR1 ENHRY and CDR2 SYGVKD. This CDR3 is 14 amino acids long. CDR3 sequence (DNA): TGTGCCATCAGTGAGTCGGGACAGTCCTACGAGCAGTACTTC. Translation gives CAISESGQSYEQYF.